This passage covers 17 T cell receptor beta chains from one sample sequenced in a study of identical twins. TCRdb called the 5' RACE reads again in MiXCR, with one record for every CDR3 protein. Among 400,000 to 650,000 distinct CDR3 sequences listed, roughly a fifth were seen once. The sample was also reused in another study, on T cells expressing NK-cell markers.

Material for sequencing was CD4+ T cells sorted from blood. The source is a woman between 18 and 29 years old in good health.

Only a few counts were recorded for this clonotype. The genes are TRBV4-3 and TRBJ2-1; D not certain. The CDR3 is 13 amino acids. V dropped 0 bases and J dropped 7 bases, with 7 bases sitting between them. Looked up from germline, CDR1 is LGHNA and CDR2 is YSLEER. CDR3 nucleotides: TGCGCCAGCAGCCAAGAGTCGTGGAATGAGCAGTTCTTC. Translation: CASSQESWNEQFF.

This clonotype was seen only a few times. The rearrangement joins TRBV20-1 to TRBJ2-1; no clear D. The CDR3 totals 12 residues. Germline lookup yields CDR1 DFQATT and CDR2 SNEGSKA (reference sequence). Trimming removed 4 bases at V and 8 bases at J, with 12 bases between. The CDR3 DNA reads as TGCAGTGCTAATGGTTCCCCGTATGAGCAGTTCTTC. Amino acids: CSANGSPYEQFF.

This clonotype has at least ten counts. The rearrangement uses TRBV10-3 and TRBJ2-1, with 8 nucleotides matching TRBD1. V lost 4 bases to trimming and J lost 5 bases; unmatched junction nucleotides: 4. The germline V gene encodes CDR1 ENHRY and CDR2 SYGVKD. CDR3 length: 14 amino acids. The CDR3 loop is CAISVGQGHNEQFF. As DNA, the CDR3 is TGTGCCATCAGTGTAGGACAGGGCCACAATGAGCAGTTCTTC.

The chain's CDR3 is CASSLIRGEQSGYTF. Here the CDR3 DNA reads TGCGCCAGCAGCTTGATTCGGGGGGAGCAGAGCGGCTACACCTTC. The rearrangement joins TRBV5-1 to TRBJ1-2, with D tentatively TRBD1 (5 bases). Trimming took 1 base from V and 8 from J, leaving 18 bases between them. Germline lookup yields CDR1 SGHRS and CDR2 YFSETQ. CDR3 length equals 15 residues.

The chain uses TRBV2 and TRBJ2-2; D not certain. V lost 7 bases and J lost 4, with 13 bases in between. This CDR3 spans 14 amino acids. Germline CDR1 SNHLY, CDR2 FYNNEI. CDR3 sequence: CASISASATGELFF. The CDR3 coding sequence is TGTGCCAGCATCTCCGCCTCTGCCACCGGGGAGCTGTTTTTT.

The CDR3 sequence: CSASGEGYTF. CDR3 bases: TGCAGTGCTAGTGGTGAGGGCTACACCTTC. The chain links TRBV20-1 to TRBJ1-2, with D unclear. The CDR3 contains 10 residues. Germline CDR1 is DFQATT and CDR2 is SNEGSKA (reference sequence). Trimming stripped 3 bases from V and 8 bases from J, with 7 bases between.

The chain employs TRBV6-2 or TRBV6-3 and TRBJ1-6; 9 nucleotides align to TRBD1. CDR3 length equals 18 residues. The germline CDR1 and CDR2 sequences are MNHEY and SVGEGT. Trimming at V came to 5 bases and at J to 7 bases, leaving 15 bases not matched to a gene. CDR3 DNA sequence: TGTGCCAGCAGTAAAAGGACAGGGGAAGGAGTTTGGAATTCACCCCTCCACTTT. It encodes CASSKRTGEGVWNSPLHF.

This clonotype was observed many times. The CDR3 spells CASSLDRGLNNEQFF. DNA of the CDR3: TGCGCCAGCAGCTTGGACAGGGGACTAAACAATGAGCAGTTCTTC. The chain recombines TRBV5-1 with TRBJ2-1; D is perhaps TRBD1 or TRBD2 (7 bases each). Trimming pared 0 bases from V and 5 bases from J, leaving 12 bases between. Germline values: CDR1 SGHRS, CDR2 YFSETQ. The CDR3 has 15 amino acids.

The J gene is TRBJ2-1, the V gene TRBV7-2; 9 nucleotides match TRBD2. CDR3 length: 14 amino acids. Germline V gives CDR1 SGHTA, CDR2 FQGNSA. V was clipped by 6 bases and J by 7 bases; unmatched bases: 7. CDR3 loop: CASRLSGSSNEQFF. CDR3 bases: TGTGCCAGCAGACTTAGCGGGAGTTCGAATGAGCAGTTCTTC.

This sequence joins TRBV20-1 and TRBJ2-1; 7 bases align to TRBD1. The V gene's germline CDR1 is DFQATT and CDR2 SNEGSKA (reference sequence). The V and J ends lost 3 bases and 9 bases, in that order; junction bases with no gene match: 14. The CDR3 consists of 15 residues. The CDR3 protein is CSARIGAGGRGEQFF. CDR3 nucleotide sequence: TGCAGTGCTAGGATCGGGGCAGGGGGTCGGGGTGAGCAGTTCTTC.

V and J are TRBV7-9 and TRBJ1-2; D unresolved. The germline CDR1 and CDR2 sequences are SEHNR and FQNEAQ (reference sequence). CDR3 length equals 16 residues. Deletions cut 5 bases from V and 1 base from J, with 17 bases between. CDR3 bases: TGTGCCAGCAGCCCCCTGAGGATCACCCTTAACTATGGCTACACCTTC. It specifies CASSPLRITLNYGYTF.

This clonotype was seen a few times. The V and J genes are TRBV6-5 and TRBJ2-3, with 7 bases fitting TRBD1. Germline CDR1 is MNHEY and CDR2 is SVGAGI. The CDR3 runs to 13 residues. The trim removed 2 bases at V and 4 bases at J, leaving 0 bases unmatched. CDR3 nucleotide sequence: TGTGCCAGCAGTTACCAGGGGGCAGATACGCAGTATTTT. This gives the protein CASSYQGADTQYF.

This clonotype has just a few counts. This chain uses TRBV20-1 with TRBJ2-1, with D perhaps TRBD2 (6 bases). The CDR3 loop spans 14 amino acids. V was cut by 5 bases and J by 4 bases, with 15 bases left in between. Germline-derived CDR1 and CDR2 are DFQATT and SNEGSKA (reference sequence). Here the CDR3 DNA reads TGCAGTGCTGGCTCGGGAGTAATTTACAATGAGCAGTTCTTC. Translating it yields CSAGSGVIYNEQFF.

The chain employs TRBV12-3 or TRBV12-4 and TRBJ2-2; a possible D gene is TRBD2 (5 bases). The CDR3 runs to 14 residues. The germline V and J ends were trimmed by 2 bases and 3 bases, with 7 bases remaining between them. The CDR3 sequence: CASSLQEDTGELFF. The CDR3 coding sequence is TGTGCCAGCAGTTTACAGGAGGACACCGGGGAGCTGTTTTTT.

This clonotype has just a few counts. The chain carries TRBV6-1 and TRBJ2-7; 12 bases agree with TRBD2. With 5 bases clipped from V and 5 bases from J, the junction kept 4 bases outside the gene matches. This CDR3 has 14 residues. The germline V gene encodes CDR1 MNHNS and CDR2 SASEGT. The CDR3 nucleotides are TGTGCCAGCAGTCTAGCGGGAGGGCTCGACGAGCAGTACTTC. It codes for CASSLAGGLDEQYF.

This chain joins TRBV24-1 and TRBJ2-5; 9 bases map to TRBD1. This CDR3 is 15 amino acids long. Per germline, CDR1 KGHDR and CDR2 SFDVKD. J was trimmed by 5 bases and V by 4 bases; bases with no gene match: 7. The CDR3 nucleotides are TGTGCCACCAGTGACGCCGGACAGGGGAGGGAGACCCAGTACTTC. The encoded protein is CATSDAGQGRETQYF.

This clonotype has a handful of counts. This chain links TRBV6-1 with TRBJ2-7; 9 nucleotides match TRBD2. This CDR3 spans 15 amino acids. Germline V gives CDR1 MNHNS, CDR2 SASEGT. V dropped 4 bases and J dropped 2; count of bases not matched to a gene: 6. The CDR3 spells CASSGMASGTYEQYF. In DNA, the CDR3 is TGTGCCAGCAGTGGGATGGCTAGCGGGACCTACGAGCAGTACTTC.